The clone carrying this T cell receptor beta chain has only a few counts. Germline values: CDR1 LGHNA, CDR2 YNFKEQ. The CDR3 is made up of 16 amino acids. V was clipped by 0 bases and J by 6 bases; unmatched bases: 7. RNA transcripts gave rise to amplified TCR beta CDR3 regions. An initial round of RT-PCR targeting the TCR CDR3 relied on the HTBI primer set. TCRdb reprocessed the multiplex PCR reads via MiXCR and lists one record per CDR3 protein. Altogether a few hundred thousand distinct CDR3 sequences are present, around a sixth being singletons, with the ten largest covering roughly 13%. These data belong to a study of T cells in Graves' hyperthyroidism and ophthalmopathy.

The sample was blood. The clonotype originates from a woman aged 18 to 35 with Graves' hyperthyroidism. J is TRBJ2-1 and V is TRBV4-2; 8 bases agree with TRBD2. The CDR3 nucleotides are TGTGCCAGCAGCCAAGATGCTCGGGGGGGCCTCAATGAGCAGTTCTTC. Translation: CASSQDARGGLNEQFF.